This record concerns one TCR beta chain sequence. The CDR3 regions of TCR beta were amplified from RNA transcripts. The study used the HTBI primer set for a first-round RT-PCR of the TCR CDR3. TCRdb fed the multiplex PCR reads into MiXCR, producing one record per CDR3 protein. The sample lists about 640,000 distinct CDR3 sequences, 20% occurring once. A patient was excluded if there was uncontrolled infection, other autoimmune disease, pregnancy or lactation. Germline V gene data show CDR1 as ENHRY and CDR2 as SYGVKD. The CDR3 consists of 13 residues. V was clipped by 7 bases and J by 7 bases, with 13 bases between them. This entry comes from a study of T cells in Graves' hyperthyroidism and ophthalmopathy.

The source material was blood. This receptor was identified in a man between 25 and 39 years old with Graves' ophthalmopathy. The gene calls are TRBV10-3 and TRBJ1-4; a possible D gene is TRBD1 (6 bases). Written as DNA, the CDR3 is TGTGCCATCAATTCAGGGGCCGGTGAAAAACTGTTTTTT. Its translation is CAINSGAGEKLFF.